The clone carrying this T cell receptor beta chain showed up just once. The data are from a study of OX40 agonist ivuxolimab in advanced cancers. Study-wide context: An agonistic anti-OX40 (CD134) antibody, ivuxolimab, was used to treat the patients.

CDR3 size: 15 residues. Germline assignment: CDR1 PRHDT and CDR2 FYEKMQ (reference sequence). V lost 0 bases and J lost 2, with 9 bases in between. Generated by immunoSEQ multiplex PCR, the TCRdb table keeps only in-frame clones and is missing some. The data contain about 81,000 clones, about 88% of them singletons. The TCR comes from an adult with an advanced solid tumor such as melanoma, head and neck, liver or kidney cancer. The chain has TRBV13 and TRBJ2-3; possibly TRBD1 for D (5 bases). Sequences were derived from CD4+ or CD8+ T cells sorted from blood, sampled in a trial of the OX40 agonist ivuxolimab. Here the CDR3 reads CASSLGQASTDTQYF. For the CDR3, the DNA is TGTGCCAGCAGCTTAGGACAGGCCTCCACAGATACGCAGTATTTT.